This T cell receptor beta chain comes out of a study of shared clonotypes between healthy human individuals. The V gene end was trimmed by 10 bases and the J gene end by 6 bases; junction bases not matched to a gene: 7. The CDR3 is made up of 14 amino acids. CDR1 and CDR2 from the germline V gene are MDHEN and SYDVKM. Ten immunoSEQ deep assay plates served to sequence unsorted PBMC DNA. Using immunoSEQ multiplex PCR, the repertoire was profiled, and TCRdb retains in-frame clones only, with some absent. The profile shows 450,000 to 500,000 clones, 65% to 85% of them singletons. All of the donors resided in Nashville, Tennessee, and each was a Caucasian adult. Without sorting, samples used 75 million to 100 million PBMCs for genomic DNA.

The receptor comes from a woman aged 35 to 49 in good health. Some clones in this sample may be carry-over from other donors' samples. The chain joins TRBV28 to TRBJ2-1; 12 bases agree with TRBD2. The sample was PBMCs. DNA for the CDR3: TGTGCCACCGAACCTAGCGGGAGGGGCAATGAGCAGTTCTTC. It specifies CATEPSGRGNEQFF.